These 28 T cell receptor beta chains were all obtained from the same sample, sequenced in a study of blood T cells in healthy people across ages. With a J-beta primer mix and a sample-barcoded 5' primer, a second PCR ran about 7 to 11 cycles. MiXCR was run by TCRdb on the 5' RACE reads, yielding one entry per CDR3 protein. In the table there are around 1.5 million distinct CDR3 sequences, 34% of which are singletons. The sample consisted of blood. These receptors were collected from a woman aged 25 to 45 in good health.

Ten or more counts support this clonotype. This chain links TRBV10-3 with TRBJ2-7; D gene uncertain. This CDR3 is 13 amino acids long. CDR1 and CDR2 (germline): ENHRY, SYGVKD. The V and J ends lost 8 bases and 6 bases respectively, with 17 bases between them. The DNA of the CDR3 is TGTGCCATCGCCAGAGAACTTCTAGTCGAGCAGTACTTC. Translated: CAIARELLVEQYF.

V and J are TRBV10-3 and TRBJ2-2; 10 positions agree with TRBD2. The CDR3 totals 17 residues. After removal of 10 bases from V and 0 bases from J, the junction contained 11 bases not matched to a gene. Germline V gives CDR1 ENHRY, CDR2 SYGVKD. The CDR3 protein is CATRGASGGSNTGELFF. CDR3 bases: TGTGCCACCCGCGGGGCTAGCGGGGGCTCGAACACCGGGGAGCTGTTTTTT.

The chain recombines TRBV7-8 with TRBJ1-1; D remains ambiguous. Germline lookup yields CDR1 SGHVS and CDR2 FQNEAQ. Trimming removed 1 base at V and 0 bases at J, with 12 bases between. This CDR3 is 16 amino acids long. The CDR3 nucleotides are TGTGCCAGCAGCTTAGTATCCTTCACCATGAACACTGAAGCTTTCTTT. Amino acids: CASSLVSFTMNTEAFF.

The rearrangement links TRBV4-1 to TRBJ2-7; D is unclear. CDR3 size: 16 residues. Trimming removed 3 bases from V and 0 bases from J, with 15 bases in between. The germline V gene encodes CDR1 MGHRA and CDR2 YSYEKL. As DNA, the CDR3 is TGCGCCAGCAGCCAGAGCAGCGCTGAAAGCTCCTACGAGCAGTACTTC. This translates into CASSQSSAESSYEQYF.

The rearrangement uses TRBV11-2 and TRBJ2-5, with D uncertain. The germline CDR1 and CDR2 sequences are SGHAT and FQNNGV. The ends were cut back, 2 bases at V and 5 bases at J, with 12 bases in the middle. The CDR3 extends over 14 amino acids. For the CDR3, the DNA is TGTGCCAGCAGCTTACCTTATCCTTACGAGACCCAGTACTTC. This sequence encodes CASSLPYPYETQYF.

This clonotype has more than one count but fewer than ten. The chain couples TRBV10-3 to TRBJ1-2, with D possibly being TRBD1 (5 bases). CDR1 ENHRY and CDR2 SYGVKD come from the germline V gene. The CDR3 covers 14 residues. Trimming pared 7 bases from V and 5 bases from J, leaving 17 bases between. The CDR3 sequence: CAITMAGGVYGYTF. In nucleotides, the CDR3 is TGTGCCATCACCATGGCCGGGGGGGTATATGGCTACACCTTC.

This clonotype has just a few counts. The rearrangement joins TRBV20-1 to TRBJ2-7, with a weak D call TRBD1 (6 bases). CDR1 DFQATT and CDR2 SNEGSKA come from the germline V gene (reference sequence). The CDR3 has 12 residues. The V gene lost 7 bases and the J gene lost 3 bases, with 13 bases spanning the gap. The CDR3 DNA is TGCAGTGTGTGGGGGCGCGGCTACGAGCAGTACTTC. Protein: CSVWGRGYEQYF.

This clonotype was seen once. The chain couples TRBV27 to TRBJ2-4; D perhaps matches TRBD2 (5 bases). The germline V and J ends were trimmed by 3 bases and 2 bases, with 17 bases remaining between them. CDR1 is MNHEY, CDR2 SMNVEV, per germline (reference sequence). This CDR3 has 17 residues. The CDR3 spells CASSLSDSWVSKNIQYF. The DNA of the CDR3 is TGTGCCAGCAGTTTGTCGGACTCGTGGGTCTCCAAAAACATTCAGTACTTC.

This clonotype has only a few counts. This chain connects TRBV27 to TRBJ1-1; 7 nucleotides line up with TRBD1. This CDR3 region has 12 residues. The germline V gene encodes CDR1 MNHEY and CDR2 SMNVEV (reference sequence). After removal of 4 bases from V and 10 bases from J, the junction contained 6 bases not matched to a gene. The CDR3 DNA is TGTGCCAGCAGTTACCCAGGGGGATCAGCTTTCTTT. Translation gives CASSYPGGSAFF.

The chain links TRBV5-1 to TRBJ2-3, with D possibly being TRBD1 (6 bases). This CDR3 has 14 amino acids. In germline, CDR1 is SGHRS, CDR2 YFSETQ. V lost 3 bases and J 2 bases, leaving 10 bases between the germline ends. In DNA, the CDR3 is TGCGCCAGCAGCTCACAGGGCCCCACAGATACGCAGTATTTT. It specifies CASSSQGPTDTQYF.

The rearrangement uses TRBV7-3 and TRBJ2-2; a weak D match, TRBD2 (5 bases). Per germline, CDR1 SGHTA and CDR2 FQGTGA. The CDR3 has 14 amino acids. Trimming stripped 5 bases from V and 6 bases from J, with 13 bases between. The CDR3 reads CASSMWEWSGELFF. DNA for the CDR3: TGTGCCAGCAGCATGTGGGAGTGGTCCGGGGAGCTGTTTTTT.

This clonotype was counted at least ten times. The CDR3 coding sequence is TGTGCCAGCAGCCCTAGGGGACAGAGCTCCTACGAGCAGTACTTC. It codes for CASSPRGQSSYEQYF. This chain links TRBV7-2 with TRBJ2-7, with 7 nucleotides matching TRBD1. CDR1 is SGHTA, CDR2 FQGNSA, per germline. After removal of 5 bases from V and 0 bases from J, the junction contained 7 bases not matched to a gene. The CDR3 spans 15 residues.

The chain joins TRBV27 to TRBJ2-7; TRBD2 agrees at 7 bases. CDR1 and CDR2 (germline): MNHEY, SMNVEV (reference sequence). The CDR3 sequence is 15 residues long. V was pared by 2 bases and J by 2 bases, with 6 bases of the junction left unmatched. CDR3 nucleotides: TGTGCCAGCAGTTTACACGGGGGGTTTACCTACGAGCAGTACTTC. Its protein is CASSLHGGFTYEQYF.

The chain is built from TRBV10-3 and TRBJ2-7; the D gene could be TRBD1 or TRBD2 (6 bases each). Germline V CDR1 and CDR2: ENHRY, SYGVKD. The ends were cut back, 10 bases at V and 3 bases at J, with 13 bases in the middle. The CDR3 is made up of 12 amino acids. DNA for the CDR3: TGTGCCACGGGGAGGACAGACTACGAGCAGTACTTC. Its translation is CATGRTDYEQYF.

As to this clonotype: One end of the junction fails to match germline, which may point to a read error. The chain recombines TRBV5-4 with TRBJ2-3; 8 nucleotides align to TRBD1. This CDR3 contains 13 residues. Germline CDR1 reads SGHNT; CDR2 reads YYREEE (reference sequence). The CDR3 DNA is TGTGCCGGCAGCTCTGGACAGGGAGATACGCAGTATTTT. This translates into CAGSSGQGDTQYF.

This chain links TRBV7-2 with TRBJ2-7; 10 bases fit TRBD2. The end of the DNA is better explained by TRBJ2-5, so the J call may be wrong. Looked up from germline, CDR1 is SGHTA and CDR2 is FQGNSA. The CDR3 totals 13 residues. CDR3 sequence (DNA): TGTGCCAGCCAGGTAGCGGGGGGAAAGACCCAGTACTTC. Protein sequence: CASQVAGGKTQYF.

This rearrangement joins TRBV20-1 to TRBJ1-5; TRBD1 is a possible D gene (6 bases). Per germline, CDR1 DFQATT and CDR2 SNEGSKA (reference sequence). The CDR3 length is 12 residues. V was clipped by 3 bases and J by 6 bases, with 9 bases between them. The CDR3 coding sequence is TGCAGTGCTAGTGAAGGGGGTCAGCCCCAGCATTTT. Its protein is CSASEGGQPQHF.

The chain is built from TRBV5-1 and TRBJ1-2, with D tentatively TRBD1 (5 bases). The CDR3 is 15 amino acids. Between the trimmed V and J ends, which lost 6 bases and 10 bases, there was a span of 25 bases. CDR1 and CDR2 from the germline V gene are SGHRS and YFSETQ. CDR3 bases: TGCGCCAGCAAACCTTATTTAGGAGGGGCCACCGCCTACACCTTC. Encoded protein: CASKPYLGGATAYTF.

This clonotype was recorded a few times. The chain couples TRBV10-3 to TRBJ2-4; no clear D gene. The J call is in doubt because the DNA end fits TRBJ2-7 better. The CDR3 totals 12 residues. Germline CDR1 is ENHRY and CDR2 is SYGVKD. The CDR3 sequence: CAISGAAFEQYF. DNA for the CDR3: TGTGCCATCAGTGGGGCTGCTTTCGAGCAGTACTTC.

On this clonotype: Compared with germline, one end of the junction differs, possibly owing to a read error. The chain carries TRBV13 and TRBJ2-5, with 12 positions matching TRBD2. The germline V gene encodes CDR1 PRHDT and CDR2 FYEKMQ (reference sequence). The CDR3 has 16 amino acids. CDR3 loop: CAGSSYRLAGEETQYF. The CDR3 nucleotides read TGTGCCGGCAGCTCGTATAGACTAGCGGGAGAGGAGACCCAGTACTTC.

This clonotype came up once. The chain is built from TRBV7-9 and TRBJ2-7; no definite D call. The V end lost 5 bases, the J end lost 2 bases, and 13 bases lay between the germline ends. The CDR3 runs to 14 residues. Per the germline V gene, CDR1 is SEHNR and CDR2 is FQNEAQ (reference sequence). The CDR3 coding sequence is TGTGCCAGCAGCGGACGCTCCCCACCCTACGAGCAGTACTTC. Protein product: CASSGRSPPYEQYF. The complete variable domain, with remaining parts taken from reference TRBV7-9 and TRBJ2-7, reads DTGVSQNPRHKITKRGQNVTFRCDPISEHNRLYWYRQTLGQGPEFLTYFQNEAQLEKSRLLSDRFSAERPKGSFSTLEIQRTEQGDSAMYLCASSGRSPPYEQYFGPGTRLTVT.

The J gene is TRBJ1-2, the V gene TRBV27; 11 bases line up with TRBD1. Looked up from germline, CDR1 is MNHEY and CDR2 is SMNVEV (reference sequence). The CDR3 loop spans 15 amino acids. The V gene end was trimmed by 2 bases and the J gene end by 4 bases; junction bases not matched to a gene: 3. The CDR3 DNA reads TGTGCCAGCAGTTTAGGGACAGGGGGTCGCTATGGCTACACCTTC. Translation: CASSLGTGGRYGYTF.

The CDR3 nucleotides are TGCAGTGCCAGATACAGGGCCGCGGGTACTGAAGCTTTCTTT. It encodes CSARYRAAGTEAFF. This chain links TRBV20-1 with TRBJ1-1; a possible D gene is TRBD1 (6 bases). Trimming took off 6 bases at V and 5 bases at J, with 19 bases between the two ends. Germline CDR1 DFQATT, CDR2 SNEGSKA (reference sequence). This CDR3 has 14 residues.

In its sample, this clonotype was seen many times. The chain carries TRBV6-2 or TRBV6-3 and TRBJ2-1, with TRBD2 matching 9 bases. CDR1 MNHEY and CDR2 SVGEGT come from the germline V gene. The length of the CDR3 is 15 residues. The V segment lost 6 bases and the J segment 2 bases; nucleotides outside the gene matches: 5. CDR3 sequence reads: CASSRIAGAYNEQFF. The CDR3 DNA reads as TGTGCCAGCAGCCGTATAGCGGGGGCCTACAATGAGCAGTTCTTC.

V is TRBV5-1 and J is TRBJ2-1, with 10 bases matching TRBD2. The J call may be mistaken, given a closer DNA end match to TRBJ2-7. This CDR3 has 15 residues. CDR1 is SGHRS, CDR2 YFSETQ, per germline. Here the CDR3 DNA reads TGCGCCAGCAGCTTGTTAACTAGCGGGGTCCACGAGCAGTACTTC. This codes for CASSLLTSGVHEQYF.

The chain carries TRBV20-1 and TRBJ2-3; D may be TRBD2 (5 bases). Trimming stripped 6 bases from V and 7 bases from J, with 20 bases between. Per germline, CDR1 DFQATT and CDR2 SNEGSKA (reference sequence). CDR3 length: 14 residues. CDR3 DNA: TGCAGTGCCGCCCAGGTGAGCGGCGAGCATACGCAGTATTTT. The encoded protein is CSAAQVSGEHTQYF.

The J gene is TRBJ2-7, the V gene TRBV18; 8 bases are shared with TRBD1. In germline, CDR1 is KGHSH, CDR2 LQKENI. Trimming cost V 3 bases and J 5 bases; bases outside gene matches: 6. There are 14 residues in the CDR3. The CDR3 is CASSPETGVNEQYF. The DNA for the CDR3 is TGTGCCAGCTCACCTGAGACAGGGGTGAACGAGCAGTACTTC.

Concerning this clonotype itself: At one end, the junction sequence differs from germline, possibly due to a read error. The V and J genes are TRBV7-6 and TRBJ2-7, with D hard to call. The CDR3 spans 12 residues. CDR1 and CDR2 from the germline V gene are SGHVS and FNYEAQ. The CDR3 region is CAGSTAAYEQYF. CDR3 in DNA: TGTGCCGGCAGCACCGCCGCCTACGAGCAGTACTTC.